The 15 T cell receptor beta chains reported below all come from one sample, sequenced in a study of early T cells in non-severe SARS-CoV-2 infection. One entry per CDR3 protein, called by TCRdb with MiXCR from the 5' RACE reads. The sample includes some 73,000 distinct CDR3 sequences, roughly 12% of them seen just once. The sequencing input was whole blood. The origin of the receptors is an adult who was a healthcare worker with PCR-confirmed SARS-CoV-2 infection or an uninfected control (not recorded which).

This clonotype showed up many times. The genes are TRBV7-2 and TRBJ2-5; D is possibly TRBD2 (6 bases). The CDR3 spans 15 residues. Between the trimmed V and J ends, which lost 1 base and 4 bases, there was a span of 13 bases. Germline V lookup: CDR1 SGHTA, CDR2 FQGNSA. CDR3 in amino acids: CASSLGGAGGETQYF. CDR3 DNA sequence: TGTGCCAGCAGCTTAGGAGGGGCCGGGGGAGAGACCCAGTACTTC.

The rearrangement links TRBV28 to TRBJ2-2, with a tentative D call TRBD2 (7 bases). Trimming shortened V by 7 bases and J by 4 bases, and 19 bases separated the two germline ends. The germline CDR1 and CDR2 sequences are MDHEN and SYDVKM. The CDR3 consists of 16 residues. CDR3 sequence (DNA): TGTGCCAGCACCCACTTGGGGGGCGGGGGCACCGGGGAGCTGTTTTTT. Its protein is CASTHLGGGGTGELFF.

The V gene is TRBV5-5, the J gene TRBJ2-3; a weak D match, TRBD2 (5 bases). Germline loops: CDR1 SGHKS, CDR2 YYEKEE (reference sequence). Trimming removed 3 bases from V and 5 bases from J, with 13 bases in between. The CDR3 has 14 residues. CDR3: CASSSDHAGDTQYF. Written as DNA, the CDR3 is TGTGCCAGCAGCTCCGACCATGCGGGAGATACGCAGTATTTT.

This chain's CDR3 is CASSPPGNTEAFF. DNA for the CDR3: TGTGCCAGCAGTCCCCCGGGGAACACTGAAGCTTTCTTT. V is TRBV28 and J is TRBJ1-1; D ambiguous. Germline CDR1 is MDHEN and CDR2 is SYDVKM. Between the trimmed V and J ends, which lost 5 bases and 1 base, there was a span of 8 bases. This CDR3 has 13 residues.

The CDR3 DNA sequence: TGCGCCAGCAGTGAGGTCGCGGGGGGTAGAGAGACCCAGTACTTC. It encodes CASSEVAGGRETQYF. The gene calls are TRBV10-1 and TRBJ2-5, with 8 nucleotides matching TRBD2. This CDR3 is 15 amino acids long. The germline CDR1 and CDR2 sequences are WNHNN and SYGVQD (reference sequence). V gave up 2 bases and J gave up 4 bases; unmatched junction bases: 6.

There are many counts of this clonotype. The CDR3 here is CASSPDRERGYTF. For the CDR3, the DNA is TGTGCCAGCAGCCCCGACAGGGAGAGAGGCTACACCTTC. V and J are TRBV9 and TRBJ1-2, with 7 bases identical to TRBD1. The CDR3 has 13 amino acids. Trimming took 4 bases from V and 8 from J; bases not matched to a gene: 8. In germline, CDR1 is SGDLS, CDR2 YYNGEE.

The sample holds a few counts of this clonotype. The chain recombines TRBV10-1 with TRBJ2-7, with 9 bases lining up with TRBD2. This CDR3 is 15 amino acids long. Germline lookup yields CDR1 WNHNN and CDR2 SYGVQD (reference sequence). Trimming took 0 bases from V and 0 from J; bases not matched to a gene: 0. The CDR3 sequence is CASSESLAGSYEQYF. The CDR3 bases are TGCGCCAGCAGTGAGTCACTAGCGGGCTCCTACGAGCAGTACTTC.

This clonotype was seen a few times. This chain joins TRBV7-9 and TRBJ2-5; D call uncertain. Germline lookup yields CDR1 SEHNR and CDR2 FQNEAQ (reference sequence). The CDR3 is 13 residues long. Trimming left V 5 bases short and J 10 bases short, with 17 bases between. The DNA of the CDR3 is TGTGCCAGCAGCCCCCCTGAGGCGCCGGGCCAGTACTTC. It specifies CASSPPEAPGQYF.

This clonotype appeared once. This chain links TRBV7-3 with TRBJ1-1; D might be TRBD1 (5 bases). The CDR3 has 13 amino acids. Per the germline V gene, CDR1 is SGHTA and CDR2 is FQGTGA. V dropped 0 bases and J dropped 4 bases, with 6 bases sitting between them. In DNA, the CDR3 is TGTGCCAGCAGCTTAACTGACAGCACTGAAGCTTTCTTT. It is translated as CASSLTDSTEAFF.

The chain couples TRBV29-1 to TRBJ2-1, with 7 positions matching TRBD2. Germline CDR1 and CDR2: SQVTM and ANQGSEA. This CDR3 is 14 amino acids long. Losses at the gene ends were 3 bases for V and 15 bases for J; bases not matched to a gene: 17. As DNA, the CDR3 is TGCAGCGTTGATCCCCTAGCGGAGGCCCAGGTGCGGTTCTTC. It is translated as CSVDPLAEAQVRFF.

The chain has TRBV28 and TRBJ2-5; the D is unclear. This CDR3 has 12 amino acids. V was shortened by 3 bases and J by 7 bases, with 9 bases between the two germline ends. Germline-derived CDR1 and CDR2 are MDHEN and SYDVKM. CDR3 nucleotide sequence: TGTGCCAGCAGTTTTCCTCCGGGGACCCAGTACTTC. It codes for CASSFPPGTQYF. Full variable domain (missing parts from reference TRBV28 and TRBJ2-5): DVKVTQSSRYLVKRTGEKVFLECVQDMDHENMFWYRQDPGLGLRLIYFSYDVKMKEKGDIPEGYSVSREKKERFSLILESASTNQTSMYLCASSFPPGTQYFGPGTRLLVL.

At least ten counts were recorded for this clonotype. The V call is TRBV12-2, the J call TRBJ2-1; the table's D call, TRBD2, has no DNA check behind it. TRBV12-2 is noted as a pseudogene. The CDR3 length is 18 residues. The CDR3 protein is CASRSGTSGSFSYNEQFF. The CDR3 DNA reads TGTGCAAGTCGCTCTGGGACTAGCGGGAGCTTCTCCTACAATGAGCAGTTCTTC.

This clonotype was counted many times. The rearrangement links TRBV20-1 to TRBJ2-1; perhaps TRBD1 as D (6 bases). This CDR3 region has 17 residues. Germline assignment: CDR1 DFQATT and CDR2 SNEGSKA (reference sequence). Trimming removed 5 bases from V and 0 bases from J, with 20 bases in between. The CDR3 nucleotides read TGCAGTGCTGGAAAGACAGGCCGAGTTAGCTCCTACAATGAGCAGTTCTTC. This sequence encodes CSAGKTGRVSSYNEQFF.

On this clonotype itself: This CDR3 fails to terminate in the conserved phenylalanine or tryptophan, so it likely reflects a read error. V usage is TRBV12-3 or TRBV12-4 and J usage is TRBJ2-1, with a tentative D call TRBD2 (6 bases). The V end lost 5 bases, the J end lost 4 bases, and 18 bases lay between the germline ends. This CDR3 spans 16 amino acids. The CDR3 DNA follows: TGTGCCAGCAGTCAGAGTAGCGGACTTAAATACAATGAGCAGTTCTCC. Translated, it gives CASSQSSGLKYNEQFS.

The V gene is TRBV4-1, the J gene TRBJ2-7; TRBD2 is a possible D gene (6 bases). V lost 0 bases and J 6 bases, leaving 18 bases between the germline ends. The CDR3 loop spans 16 amino acids. Germline CDR1 is MGHRA and CDR2 is YSYEKL. The chain's CDR3 is CASSQDRGTQYSEQYF. CDR3 nucleotide sequence: TGCGCCAGCAGCCAAGATCGGGGGACGCAGTACAGCGAGCAGTACTTC.